One and the same sample provided the 24 T cell receptor beta chains below, sequenced in a study of blood T cell repertoires in COVID-19. The assay was immunoSEQ multiplex PCR, and TCRdb's table has in-frame clones only and misses some. The table shows over 250,000 clones, with around 88% occurring only once. Material for sequencing was peripheral blood. The receptors were sampled from a woman in her 70s with COVID-19, enrolled during active disease.

The chain uses TRBV2 and TRBJ2-1; 8 bases fit TRBD2. The germline CDR1 and CDR2 sequences are SNHLY and FYNNEI. The CDR3 consists of 15 residues. The ends lost 4 bases at V and 6 bases at J; junction bases unmatched: 8. The CDR3 sequence is CASSGSGGLSNEQFF. The CDR3 DNA sequence: TGTGCCAGCAGTGGAAGCGGGGGCCTCTCCAATGAGCAGTTCTTC.

This clone was picked up one time. This chain connects TRBV24-1 to TRBJ2-2; D is unresolved. This CDR3 spans 15 amino acids. V lost 5 bases, J lost 6 bases, and 15 bases lay in between. Germline-derived CDR1 and CDR2 are KGHDR and SFDVKD. The CDR3 region has the DNA TGTGCCACCAGTGCGCCGACTCCGAGGCCCGGGGAGCTGTTTTTT. This codes for CATSAPTPRPGELFF.

The gene calls are TRBV3-1 (or the pseudogene TRBV3-2) and TRBJ2-3; 10 bases are a match to TRBD2. This CDR3 contains 15 residues. Unmatched junction bases numbered 9, after V lost 10 bases and J lost 2 bases. CDR1 is LGHDT, CDR2 YNNKEL, per germline (reference sequence). The CDR3 DNA reads as TGTGCCACCTCCCCACTAGCGGGACTCACAGATACGCAGTATTTT. Translating gives CATSPLAGLTDTQYF.

The chain employs TRBV24-1 and TRBJ1-5; perhaps TRBD1 as D (5 bases). Trimming removed 8 bases from V and 1 base from J, with 14 bases in between. This CDR3 region has 15 residues. The germline V gene encodes CDR1 KGHDR and CDR2 SFDVKD. CDR3 protein: CATTFRDSSNQPQHF. The DNA for the CDR3 is TGTGCCACCACCTTTAGGGACTCGAGCAATCAGCCCCAGCATTTT.

This clone has a single count. The chain joins TRBV5-1 to TRBJ1-1; D perhaps matches TRBD1 (5 bases). Germline assignment: CDR1 SGHRS and CDR2 YFSETQ. The CDR3 runs 13 residues. Trimming stripped 6 bases from V and 3 bases from J, with 12 bases between. The CDR3, as DNA: TGCGCCAGCACCATCGGCAGGGACACTGAAGCTTTCTTT. Its protein product is CASTIGRDTEAFF.

The chain links TRBV24-1 to TRBJ2-7, with D perhaps matching TRBD1 (5 bases). The CDR3 loop spans 16 amino acids. CDR1 KGHDR and CDR2 SFDVKD come from the germline V gene. V was trimmed by 10 bases and J by 2 bases, leaving 23 bases between them. The CDR3 here is CATPTRSRQCTYEQYF. The CDR3 DNA follows: TGTGCCACACCCACCCGTAGCCGACAGTGTACCTACGAGCAGTACTTC.

The chain links TRBV7-6 to TRBJ2-7; tentative D call: TRBD1 (5 bases). Germline CDR1 SGHVS, CDR2 FNYEAQ. With 2 bases removed from V and 4 bases from J, the gap between germline ends came to 9 bases. The CDR3 is 13 residues long. The CDR3 coding sequence is TGTGCCAGCAGCTTATCCACAGGTTACGAGCAGTACTTC. It specifies CASSLSTGYEQYF.

The CDR3 sequence is CASSPFGGTNEKLFF. The CDR3 DNA is TGTGCCAGCAGCCCGTTCGGGGGAACTAATGAAAAACTGTTTTTT. The chain carries TRBV3-1 (or the pseudogene TRBV3-2) and TRBJ1-4; D is possibly TRBD1 (5 bases). The germline V gene encodes CDR1 LGHDT and CDR2 YNNKEL (reference sequence). The V end lost 4 bases, the J end lost 1 base, and 10 bases lay between the germline ends. The CDR3 is 15 residues long.

V and J are TRBV10-3 and TRBJ1-3, with 10 bases matching TRBD1. The CDR3 consists of 16 residues. CDR1 is ENHRY, CDR2 SYGVKD, per germline. Trimming cost V 3 bases and J 3 bases; bases outside gene matches: 5. CDR3 bases: TGTGCCATCAGTGAACCGGACAGGGGGAATGGAAACACCATATATTTT. It codes for CAISEPDRGNGNTIYF.

This chain connects TRBV29-1 to TRBJ1-1, with a tentative D call TRBD1 (6 bases). V was clipped by 7 bases and J by 4 bases, with 13 bases between them. CDR3 length: 12 residues. Germline assignment: CDR1 SQVTM and CDR2 ANQGSEA. CDR3 nucleotide sequence: TGCAGCGCCTCACAGGGACCCACTGAAGCTTTCTTT. It yields the protein CSASQGPTEAFF.

The J gene is TRBJ2-7, the V gene TRBV5-1, with D maybe TRBD2 (6 bases). Germline loops: CDR1 SGHRS, CDR2 YFSETQ. This CDR3 spans 15 amino acids. V dropped 0 bases and J dropped 2 bases, with 12 bases sitting between them. The CDR3 bases are TGCGCCAGCAGCTTGGGGGCAGGGAGGACCTACGAGCAGTACTTC. Translating it yields CASSLGAGRTYEQYF.

The rearrangement links TRBV11-2 to TRBJ1-2; D is ambiguous. CDR3 size: 15 residues. The V gene lost 3 bases and the J gene lost 4 bases, with 15 bases spanning the gap. Germline assignment: CDR1 SGHAT and CDR2 FQNNGV. CDR3 coding DNA: TGTGCCAGCAGCTTGAGGGCACTTGGGCCCTATGGCTACACCTTC. This translates into CASSLRALGPYGYTF.

The chain couples TRBV24-1 to TRBJ1-4; 7 positions agree with TRBD1. Germline V CDR1 and CDR2: KGHDR, SFDVKD. This CDR3 is built from 16 residues. V was clipped by 3 bases and J by 6 bases; unmatched bases: 9. CDR3 region: CATSDPRQGGHEKLFF. As DNA, the CDR3 is TGTGCCACCAGTGATCCCCGACAGGGAGGTCATGAAAAACTGTTTTTT.

The chain has TRBV30 and TRBJ1-5, with 8 positions matching TRBD1. Germline CDR1 and CDR2: GTSNPN and SVGIG (reference sequence). Trimming cost V 1 base and J 9 bases; bases outside gene matches: 5. This CDR3 is 13 amino acids long. CDR3 DNA: TGTGCCTGGAGTGCAGGGGGCCTGGGGCCCCAGCATTTT. As protein: CAWSAGGLGPQHF.

The chain couples TRBV19 to TRBJ1-2; D not certain. V gave up 1 base and J gave up 1 base, with 10 bases separating them. The CDR3 runs to 15 residues. Looked up from germline, CDR1 is LNHDA and CDR2 is SQIVND (reference sequence). CDR3 bases: TGTGCCAGTAGTATAGTCCCAGGCCATAACTATGGCTACACCTTC. Amino acid sequence: CASSIVPGHNYGYTF.

This rearrangement joins TRBV9 to TRBJ1-3; D is undetermined. The V and J ends lost 0 bases and 0 bases respectively, with 10 bases between them. CDR1 is SGDLS and CDR2 is YYNGEE in the germline V gene. The CDR3 length is 16 residues. CDR3 region: CASSVEVRGSGNTIYF. CDR3 DNA sequence: TGTGCCAGCAGCGTAGAAGTGCGGGGCTCTGGAAACACCATATATTTT.

This rearrangement joins TRBV2 to TRBJ2-2; TRBD1 matches at 7 bases. CDR1 and CDR2 from the germline V gene are SNHLY and FYNNEI. The CDR3 is made up of 16 amino acids. With 4 bases clipped from V and 7 bases from J, the junction kept 12 bases outside the gene matches. Here the CDR3 reads CASSGDSFNSGGELFF. CDR3 coding DNA: TGTGCCAGCAGTGGGGACAGTTTCAATTCCGGCGGGGAGCTGTTTTTT.

The chain joins TRBV4-1 to TRBJ1-1; possible D gene TRBD1, 6 bases. The CDR3 extends over 13 amino acids. Germline loops: CDR1 MGHRA, CDR2 YSYEKL. Trimming left V 1 base short and J 4 bases short, with 7 bases between. CDR3: CASSQGGLTEAFF. DNA of the CDR3: TGCGCCAGCAGCCAAGGGGGGCTCACTGAAGCTTTCTTT.

A note on this clone: Other DNA sequences in the sample encode the same CDR3. This chain uses TRBV2 with TRBJ2-7, with 10 positions matching TRBD1. V was clipped by 6 bases and J by 3 bases; unmatched bases: 5. Germline values: CDR1 SNHLY, CDR2 FYNNEI. The CDR3 has 14 residues. CDR3 protein: CASRGDRGSYEQYF. CDR3 sequence (DNA): TGTGCCAGCAGGGGGGACAGGGGTAGCTACGAGCAGTACTTC. The complete variable domain, with remaining parts taken from reference TRBV2 and TRBJ2-7, reads EPEVTQTPSHQVTQMGQEVILRCVPISNHLYFYWYRQILGQKVEFLVSFYNNEISEKSEIFDDQFSVERPDGSNFTLKIRSTKLEDSAMYFCASRGDRGSYEQYFGPGTRLTVT.

The V call is TRBV2, the J call TRBJ1-1, with no clear D. V dropped 10 bases and J dropped 0 bases, with 12 bases sitting between them. Germline values: CDR1 SNHLY, CDR2 FYNNEI. The CDR3 covers 13 residues. The chain's CDR3 is CATAGGMNTEAFF. CDR3 DNA sequence: TGTGCCACCGCCGGCGGTATGAACACTGAAGCTTTCTTT.

V usage is TRBV11-2 and J usage is TRBJ1-1; D unclear. The V and J ends lost 4 bases and 8 bases respectively, with 14 bases between them. The CDR3 length is 13 residues. Germline V lookup: CDR1 SGHAT, CDR2 FQNNGV. This CDR3 reads CASSSLIDKEAFF. The CDR3 nucleotides are TGTGCCAGCAGCTCCCTAATAGACAAAGAAGCTTTCTTT. Complete variable domain (other parts from reference TRBV11-2 and TRBJ1-1): EAGVAQSPRYKIIEKRQSVAFWCNPISGHATLYWYQQILGQGPKLLIQFQNNGVVDDSQLPKDRFSAERLKGVDSTLKIQPAKLEDSAVYLCASSSLIDKEAFFGQGTRLTVV.

This clone appeared a single time. The gene calls are TRBV4-1 and TRBJ1-3, with D perhaps TRBD1 (5 bases). The germline V and J ends were trimmed by 4 bases and 4 bases, with 14 bases remaining between them. The CDR3 is made up of 15 amino acids. CDR1 MGHRA and CDR2 YSYEKL come from the germline V gene. The DNA of the CDR3 is TGCGCCAGCAGCCTACACGGGGGGTCCGGAAACACCATATATTTT. This codes for CASSLHGGSGNTIYF.

This chain uses TRBV5-5 with TRBJ2-5; 10 bases match TRBD2. The germline V gene encodes CDR1 SGHKS and CDR2 YYEKEE (reference sequence). The V and J ends lost 4 bases and 4 bases, in that order; junction bases with no gene match: 4. The CDR3 extends over 14 amino acids. The CDR3 loop reads CASSRGLARETQYF. The CDR3 DNA reads as TGTGCCAGCAGCCGGGGACTAGCGCGAGAGACCCAGTACTTC. Full variable domain (remainder filled in from reference TRBV5-5 and TRBJ2-5): DAGVTQSPTHLIKTRGQQVTLRCSPISGHKSVSWYQQVLGQGPQFIFQYYEKEERGRGNFPDRFSARQFPNYSSELNVNALLLGDSALYLCASSRGLARETQYFGPGTRLLVL.

The rearrangement links TRBV29-1 to TRBJ1-3; the D is unclear. The CDR3 is made up of 13 amino acids. Germline CDR1 is SQVTM and CDR2 is ANQGSEA. V lost 4 bases, J lost 1 base, and 8 bases lay in between. CDR3 in amino acids: CSVVRRSGNTIYF. In DNA form, the CDR3 reads TGCAGCGTTGTTCGGAGGTCTGGAAACACCATATATTTT.